This entry lists 12 T cell receptor beta chains sequenced from one sample in a study of shared clonotypes between healthy human individuals (dated by TCRdb to the early 2020s). Library preparation was by the immunoSEQ multiplex PCR assay. In its TCRdb copy, this immuneACCESS table keeps in-frame sequences only and misses some clones. Where compared with another copy, unresolved V genes explain less than half of these, and the others have no known cause. Here the sample has 1.5 million to 2.5 million clones; about 95% occur a single time. 1.2% of the sample comes from the top ten. CD8 naive samples were CD45RO-negative cells positively selected for CCR7, giving a CD45RA+CCR7+ population that excluded TemRA cells. Sequencing input: naive CD8+ T cells sorted from blood. What the cell subset or site label conveys for this sample: CD45RA+CCR7+. Every receptor here comes from a man aged 18 to 29 in good health.

The V and J genes are TRBV5-5 and TRBJ2-1; 14 nucleotides align to TRBD2. V lost 4 bases and J lost 5; bases outside the gene matches: 11. This CDR3 has 18 amino acids. CDR1 SGHKS and CDR2 YYEKEE come from the germline V gene (reference sequence). In DNA, the CDR3 is TGTGCCAGCAGCCCGGGACTAGCGGGAGCCTCCCTTCACAATGAGCAGTTCTTC. Translated, it gives CASSPGLAGASLHNEQFF.

This rearrangement joins TRBV27 to TRBJ2-6; D unclear. Trimming took off 4 bases at V and 0 bases at J, with 10 bases between the two ends. The CDR3 length is 16 residues. Germline CDR1 and CDR2: MNHEY and SMNVEV (reference sequence). CDR3 nucleotides: TGTGCCAGCAGTTGGAGTCGGCTCTCTGGGGCCAACGTCCTGACTTTC. The encoded protein is CASSWSRLSGANVLTF.

Regarding this clone: This specimen includes other DNA sequences encoding the same CDR3. This rearrangement joins TRBV5-1 to TRBJ1-1; perhaps TRBD1 as D (5 bases). The V gene lost 0 bases and the J gene lost 1 base, with 10 bases spanning the gap. The CDR3 has 15 residues. The V gene's germline CDR1 is SGHRS and CDR2 YFSETQ. CDR3 coding DNA: TGCGCCAGCAGCTTGGTTGGGGCCGGGAACACTGAAGCTTTCTTT. Its protein product is CASSLVGAGNTEAFF.

The chain joins TRBV19 to TRBJ1-5; TRBD1 might be the D (5 bases). The length of the CDR3 is 15 residues. Germline CDR1 reads LNHDA; CDR2 reads SQIVND (reference sequence). Trimming left V 3 bases short and J 5 bases short, with 14 bases between. The CDR3 bases are TGTGCCAGTAGTATCCAGACAGATTTCTATCAGCCCCAGCATTTT. Translating it yields CASSIQTDFYQPQHF.

The V and J genes are TRBV19 and TRBJ1-5; D is undetermined. Trimming pared 2 bases from V and 10 bases from J, leaving 9 bases between. In germline, CDR1 is LNHDA, CDR2 SQIVND (reference sequence). The CDR3 totals 12 residues. The CDR3 sequence: CASSIWGEPQHF. CDR3 nucleotide sequence: TGTGCCAGTAGTATATGGGGTGAACCCCAGCATTTT.

The chain has TRBV7-2 and TRBJ1-1, with a weak D call TRBD1 (5 bases). Trimming removed 5 bases from V and 3 bases from J, with 16 bases in between. The CDR3 is 15 amino acids. The germline V gene has CDR1 SGHTA and CDR2 FQGNSA. The CDR3: CASSPDGGWDTEAFF. Here the CDR3 DNA reads TGTGCCAGCAGCCCCGATGGGGGGTGGGACACTGAAGCTTTCTTT.

This chain connects TRBV14 to TRBJ1-5; D possibly corresponds to TRBD1 (5 bases). The CDR3 loop spans 14 amino acids. In germline, CDR1 is SGHDN, CDR2 FVKESK. The V gene lost 4 bases and the J gene lost 5 bases, with 12 bases spanning the gap. CDR3 residues: CASSPQGWDQPQHF. The CDR3, as DNA: TGTGCCAGCAGCCCTCAGGGTTGGGATCAGCCCCAGCATTTT.

This clone was observed once. This CDR3 reads CASSLSGAEAFF. DNA for the CDR3: TGTGCCAGCAGCTTATCGGGGGCTGAAGCTTTCTTT. The rearrangement uses TRBV5-6 and TRBJ1-1; a possible D gene is TRBD1 (5 bases). V was shortened by 2 bases and J by 6 bases, with 8 bases between the two germline ends. Germline CDR1 reads SGHDT; CDR2 reads YYEEEE. The CDR3 spans 12 residues. Looking up the rest from reference TRBV5-6 and TRBJ1-1 gives the full variable domain: DAGVTQSPTHLIKTRGQQVTLRCSPKSGHDTVSWYQQALGQGPQFIFQYYEEEERQRGNFPDRFSGHQFPNYSSELNVNALLLGDSALYLCASSLSGAEAFFGQGTRLTVV.

Concerning this clone itself: The sample carries other DNA sequences with the same CDR3. The chain has TRBV29-1 and TRBJ1-2; tentative D call: TRBD1 (5 bases). This CDR3 comprises 12 residues. V gave up 3 bases and J gave up 0 bases, with 5 bases separating them. Per germline, CDR1 SQVTM and CDR2 ANQGSEA. CDR3 sequence reads: CSVETANYGYTF. CDR3 sequence (DNA): TGCAGCGTTGAGACAGCTAACTATGGCTACACCTTC.

V is TRBV14 and J is TRBJ2-7, with D perhaps matching TRBD2 (6 bases). Germline V gene data show CDR1 as SGHDN and CDR2 as FVKESK. V lost 1 base, J lost 1 base, and 11 bases lay in between. This CDR3 has 15 amino acids. The CDR3 spells CASSQGAGTSYEQYF. The CDR3 nucleotides are TGTGCCAGCAGCCAAGGGGCAGGGACTTCCTACGAGCAGTACTTC.

This clone was found a few times. This chain uses TRBV7-9 with TRBJ2-7; no reliable D call. V was clipped by 1 base and J by 1 base, with 5 bases between them. This CDR3 spans 13 amino acids. CDR1 and CDR2 (germline): SEHNR, FQNEAQ (reference sequence). For the CDR3, the DNA is TGTGCCAGCAGCTTAGATTGGTCCTACGAGCAGTACTTC. Protein: CASSLDWSYEQYF.

The chain links TRBV29-1 to TRBJ2-3; 9 positions agree with TRBD1. The CDR3 extends over 15 amino acids. Germline V lookup: CDR1 SQVTM, CDR2 ANQGSEA. V lost 7 bases to trimming and J lost 6 bases; unmatched junction nucleotides: 14. The CDR3 DNA sequence: TGCAGCGCTATACTACAGGGGGCGTGGGGGGATACGCAGTATTTT. It is translated as CSAILQGAWGDTQYF.